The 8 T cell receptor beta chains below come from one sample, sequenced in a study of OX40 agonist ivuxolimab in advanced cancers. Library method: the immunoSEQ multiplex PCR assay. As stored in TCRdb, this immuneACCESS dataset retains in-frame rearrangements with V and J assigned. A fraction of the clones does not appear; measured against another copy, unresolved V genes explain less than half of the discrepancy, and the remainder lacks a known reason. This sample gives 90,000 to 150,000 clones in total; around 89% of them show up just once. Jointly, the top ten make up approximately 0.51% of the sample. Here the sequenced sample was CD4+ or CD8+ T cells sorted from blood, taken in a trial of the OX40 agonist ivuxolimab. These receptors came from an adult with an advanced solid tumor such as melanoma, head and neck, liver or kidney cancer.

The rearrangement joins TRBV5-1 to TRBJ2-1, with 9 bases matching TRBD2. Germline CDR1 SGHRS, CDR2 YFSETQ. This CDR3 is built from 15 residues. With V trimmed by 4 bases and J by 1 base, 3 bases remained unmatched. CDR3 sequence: CASSQAGGSYNEQFF. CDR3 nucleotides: TGCGCCAGCAGCCAAGCGGGGGGATCCTACAATGAGCAGTTCTTC.

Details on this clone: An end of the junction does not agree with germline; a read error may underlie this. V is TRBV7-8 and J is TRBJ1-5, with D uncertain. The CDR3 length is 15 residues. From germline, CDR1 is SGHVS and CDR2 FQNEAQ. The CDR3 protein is CASSLEAGPNRPQHF. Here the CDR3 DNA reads TGTGCCAGCAGCTTAGAGGCAGGCCCAAATCGGCCCCAGCATTTT.

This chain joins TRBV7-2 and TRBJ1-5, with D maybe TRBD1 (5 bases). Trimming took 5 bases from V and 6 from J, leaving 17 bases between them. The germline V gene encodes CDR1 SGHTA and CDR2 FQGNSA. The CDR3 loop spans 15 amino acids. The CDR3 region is CASSPLGGVSQPQHF. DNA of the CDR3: TGTGCCAGCAGCCCCCTTGGGGGGGTGAGTCAGCCCCAGCATTTT.

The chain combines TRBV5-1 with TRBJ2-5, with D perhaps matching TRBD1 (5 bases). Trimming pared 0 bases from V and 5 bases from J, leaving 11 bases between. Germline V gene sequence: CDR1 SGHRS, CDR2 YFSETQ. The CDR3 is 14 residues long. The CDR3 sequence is CASSLGQGLETQYF. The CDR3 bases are TGCGCCAGCAGCTTGGGCCAGGGTCTGGAGACCCAGTACTTC.

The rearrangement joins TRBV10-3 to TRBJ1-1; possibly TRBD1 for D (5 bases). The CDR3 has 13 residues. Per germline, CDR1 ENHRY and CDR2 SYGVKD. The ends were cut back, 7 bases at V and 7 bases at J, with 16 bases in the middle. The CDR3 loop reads CAIKDSSVDEAFF. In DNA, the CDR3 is TGTGCCATCAAAGACAGTTCCGTTGATGAAGCTTTCTTT.

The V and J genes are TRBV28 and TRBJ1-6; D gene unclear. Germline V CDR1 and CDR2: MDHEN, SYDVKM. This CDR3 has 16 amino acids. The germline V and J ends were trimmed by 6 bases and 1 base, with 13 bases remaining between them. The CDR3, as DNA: TGTGCCAGCAGCTCCCAAGGGCGATCCTATAATTCACCCCTCCACTTT. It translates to CASSSQGRSYNSPLHF. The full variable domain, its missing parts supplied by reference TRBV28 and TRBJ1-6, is DVKVTQSSRYLVKRTGEKVFLECVQDMDHENMFWYRQDPGLGLRLIYFSYDVKMKEKGDIPEGYSVSREKKERFSLILESASTNQTSMYLCASSSQGRSYNSPLHFGNGTRLTVT.

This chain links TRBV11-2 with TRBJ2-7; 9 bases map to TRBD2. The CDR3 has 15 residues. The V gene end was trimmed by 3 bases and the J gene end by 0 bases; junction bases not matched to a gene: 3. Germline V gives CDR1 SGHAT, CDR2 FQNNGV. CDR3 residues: CASSFSGGTSYEQYF. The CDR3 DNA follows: TGTGCCAGCAGCTTCAGCGGGGGGACCTCCTACGAGCAGTACTTC. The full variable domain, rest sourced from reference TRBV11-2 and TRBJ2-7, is EAGVAQSPRYKIIEKRQSVAFWCNPISGHATLYWYQQILGQGPKLLIQFQNNGVVDDSQLPKDRFSAERLKGVDSTLKIQPAKLEDSAVYLCASSFSGGTSYEQYFGPGTRLTVT.

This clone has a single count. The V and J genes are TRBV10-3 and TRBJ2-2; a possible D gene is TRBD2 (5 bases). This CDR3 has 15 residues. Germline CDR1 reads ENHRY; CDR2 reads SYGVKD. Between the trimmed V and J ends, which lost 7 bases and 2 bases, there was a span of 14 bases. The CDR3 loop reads CAIKSSDFNTGELFF. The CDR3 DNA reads TGTGCCATCAAGAGCTCGGACTTTAACACCGGGGAGCTGTTTTTT.